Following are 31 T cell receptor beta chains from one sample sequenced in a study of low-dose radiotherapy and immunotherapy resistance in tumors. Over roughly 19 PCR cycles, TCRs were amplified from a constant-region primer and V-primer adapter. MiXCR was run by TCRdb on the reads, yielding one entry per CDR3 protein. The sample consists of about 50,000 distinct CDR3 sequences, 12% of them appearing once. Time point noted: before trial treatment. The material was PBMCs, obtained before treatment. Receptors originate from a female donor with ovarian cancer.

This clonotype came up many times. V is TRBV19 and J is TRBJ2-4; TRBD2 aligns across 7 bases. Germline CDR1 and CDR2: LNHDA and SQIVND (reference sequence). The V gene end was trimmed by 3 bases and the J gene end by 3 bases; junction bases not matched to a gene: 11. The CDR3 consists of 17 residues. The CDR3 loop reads CASSILSAGRDKNIQYF. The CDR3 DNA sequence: TGTGCCAGTAGTATTCTCTCTGCGGGGAGGGACAAAAACATTCAGTACTTC.

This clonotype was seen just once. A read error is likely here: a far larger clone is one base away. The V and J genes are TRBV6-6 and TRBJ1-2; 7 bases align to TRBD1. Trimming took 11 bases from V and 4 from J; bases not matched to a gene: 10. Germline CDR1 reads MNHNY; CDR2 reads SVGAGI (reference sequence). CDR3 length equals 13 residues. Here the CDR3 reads CACYDREPYGYTF. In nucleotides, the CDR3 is TGTGCCTGCTACGACAGGGAGCCCTATGGCTACACCTTC.

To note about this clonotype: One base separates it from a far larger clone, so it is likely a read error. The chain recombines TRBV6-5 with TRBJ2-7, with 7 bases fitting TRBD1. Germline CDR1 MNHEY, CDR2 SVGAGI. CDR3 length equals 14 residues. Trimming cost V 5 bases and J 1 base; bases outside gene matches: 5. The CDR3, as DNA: TGTGCCAGCAGTCCTCGGGACAGATCCTACGAGCAGTACTTC. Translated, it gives CASSPRDRSYEQYF.

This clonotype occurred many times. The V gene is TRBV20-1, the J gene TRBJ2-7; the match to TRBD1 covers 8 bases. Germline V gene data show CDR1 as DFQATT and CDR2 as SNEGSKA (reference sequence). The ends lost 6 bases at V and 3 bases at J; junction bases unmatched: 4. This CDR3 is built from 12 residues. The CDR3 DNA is TGCAGTGCGCTGACAGGGGACTACGAGCAGTACTTC. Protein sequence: CSALTGDYEQYF.

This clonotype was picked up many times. The CDR3 DNA follows: TGCAGTGCTAGTAAACAGGGCTACACCGGGGAGCTGTTTTTT. Protein sequence: CSASKQGYTGELFF. The chain is built from TRBV20-1 and TRBJ2-2, with a possible D match to TRBD1 (6 bases). The CDR3 runs 14 residues. Trimming removed 3 bases from V and 3 bases from J, with 11 bases in between. Germline CDR1 DFQATT, CDR2 SNEGSKA (reference sequence).

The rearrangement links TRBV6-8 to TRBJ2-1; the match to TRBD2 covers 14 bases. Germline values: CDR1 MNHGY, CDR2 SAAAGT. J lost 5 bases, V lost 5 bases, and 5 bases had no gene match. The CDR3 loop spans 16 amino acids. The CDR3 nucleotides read TGTGCCAGCAGTCACGAGACTAGCGGGAGGGACAATGAGCAGTTCTTC. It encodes CASSHETSGRDNEQFF.

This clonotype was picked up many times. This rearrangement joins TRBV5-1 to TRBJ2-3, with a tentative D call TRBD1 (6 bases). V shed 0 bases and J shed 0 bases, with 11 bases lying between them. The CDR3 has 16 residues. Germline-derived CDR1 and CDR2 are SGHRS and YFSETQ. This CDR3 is CASSLAFQGSTDTQYF. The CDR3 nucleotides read TGCGCCAGCAGCTTGGCCTTCCAGGGGAGCACAGATACGCAGTATTTT.

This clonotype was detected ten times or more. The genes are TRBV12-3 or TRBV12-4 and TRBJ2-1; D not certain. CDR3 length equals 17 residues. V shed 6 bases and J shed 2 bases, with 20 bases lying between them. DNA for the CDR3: TGTGCCAGCAGCCCGGTCGGGTTCACCCTGACCTACAATGAGCAGTTCTTC. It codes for CASSPVGFTLTYNEQFF.

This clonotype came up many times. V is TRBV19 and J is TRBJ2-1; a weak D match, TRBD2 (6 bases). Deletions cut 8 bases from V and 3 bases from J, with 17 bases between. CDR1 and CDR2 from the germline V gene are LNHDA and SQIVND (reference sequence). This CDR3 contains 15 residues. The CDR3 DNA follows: TGTGCCAGTCTGCCCCCCGGGGGAAGCTACAATGAGCAGTTCTTC. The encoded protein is CASLPPGGSYNEQFF.

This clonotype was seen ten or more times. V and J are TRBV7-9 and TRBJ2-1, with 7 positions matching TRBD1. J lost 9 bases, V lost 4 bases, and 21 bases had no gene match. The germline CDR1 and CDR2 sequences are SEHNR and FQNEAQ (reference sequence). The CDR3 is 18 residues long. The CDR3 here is CASSSAGLGQAKTPEQFF. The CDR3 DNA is TGTGCCAGCAGCTCAGCCGGGCTTGGACAGGCTAAAACCCCTGAGCAGTTCTTC.

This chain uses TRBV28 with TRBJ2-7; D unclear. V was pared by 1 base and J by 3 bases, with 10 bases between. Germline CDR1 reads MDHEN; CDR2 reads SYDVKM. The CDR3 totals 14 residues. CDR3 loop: CASSLSGQDYEQYF. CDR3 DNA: TGTGCCAGCAGTTTATCTGGCCAGGACTACGAGCAGTACTTC.

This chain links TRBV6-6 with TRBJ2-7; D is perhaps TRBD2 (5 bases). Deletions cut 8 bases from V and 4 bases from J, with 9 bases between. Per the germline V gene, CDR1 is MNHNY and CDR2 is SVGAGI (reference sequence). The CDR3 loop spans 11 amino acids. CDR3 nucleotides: TGTGCCAGCCGAGGGCTTTACGAGCAGTACTTC. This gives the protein CASRGLYEQYF.

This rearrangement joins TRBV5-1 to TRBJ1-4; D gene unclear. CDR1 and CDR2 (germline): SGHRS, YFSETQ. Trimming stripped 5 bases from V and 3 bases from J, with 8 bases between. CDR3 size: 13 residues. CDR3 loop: CASSRVANEKLFF. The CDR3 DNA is TGCGCCAGCAGTCGGGTGGCTAATGAAAAACTGTTTTTT. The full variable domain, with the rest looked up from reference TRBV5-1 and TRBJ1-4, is KAGVTQTPRYLIKTRGQQVTLSCSPISGHRSVSWYQQTPGQGLQFLFEYFSETQRNKGNFPGRFSGRQFSNSRSEMNVSTLELGDSALYLCASSRVANEKLFFGSGTQLSVL.

The CDR3 sequence: CASSPRVSGVSYEQYF. For the CDR3, the DNA is TGTGCCAGCAGCCCAAGGGTTAGCGGGGTCTCCTACGAGCAGTACTTC. V gene TRBV3-1 combines with J gene TRBJ2-7; 8 bases fit TRBD2. The CDR3 is 16 residues long. Germline V CDR1 and CDR2: LGHDT, YNNKEL (reference sequence). V lost 4 bases to trimming and J lost 0 bases; unmatched junction nucleotides: 8.

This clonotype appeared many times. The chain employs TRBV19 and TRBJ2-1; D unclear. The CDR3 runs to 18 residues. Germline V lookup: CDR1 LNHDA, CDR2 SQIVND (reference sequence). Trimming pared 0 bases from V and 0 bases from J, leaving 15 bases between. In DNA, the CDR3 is TGTGCCAGTAGTATAGATCGGAAGCGACACCTCTCCTACAATGAGCAGTTCTTC. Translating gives CASSIDRKRHLSYNEQFF.

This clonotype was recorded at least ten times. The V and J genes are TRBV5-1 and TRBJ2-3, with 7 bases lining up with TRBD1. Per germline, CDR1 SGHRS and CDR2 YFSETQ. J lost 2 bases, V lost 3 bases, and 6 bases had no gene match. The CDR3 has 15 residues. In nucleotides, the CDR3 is TGCGCCAGCAGCTCCCGGACAGGCGACACAGATACGCAGTATTTT. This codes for CASSSRTGDTDTQYF.

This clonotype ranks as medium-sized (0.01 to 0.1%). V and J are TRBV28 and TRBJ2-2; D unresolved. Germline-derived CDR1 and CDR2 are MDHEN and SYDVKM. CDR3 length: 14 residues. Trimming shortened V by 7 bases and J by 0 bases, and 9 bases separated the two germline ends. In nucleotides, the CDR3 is TGTGCCAGCACCCGAGGCCCGAACACCGGGGAGCTGTTTTTT. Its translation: CASTRGPNTGELFF.

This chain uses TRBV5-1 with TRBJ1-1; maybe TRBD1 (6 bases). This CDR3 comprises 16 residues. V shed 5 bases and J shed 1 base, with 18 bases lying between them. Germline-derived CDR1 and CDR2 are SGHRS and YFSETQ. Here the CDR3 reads CASRRTGKGGNTEAFF. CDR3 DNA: TGCGCCAGCAGACGAACAGGGAAAGGGGGGAACACTGAAGCTTTCTTT.

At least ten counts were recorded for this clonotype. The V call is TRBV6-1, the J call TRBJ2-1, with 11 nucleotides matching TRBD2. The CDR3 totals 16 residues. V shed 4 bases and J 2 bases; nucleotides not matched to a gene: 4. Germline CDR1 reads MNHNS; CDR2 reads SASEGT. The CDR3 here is CASSALAGGTYNEQFF. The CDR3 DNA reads TGTGCCAGCAGTGCTTTAGCGGGGGGGACCTACAATGAGCAGTTCTTC.

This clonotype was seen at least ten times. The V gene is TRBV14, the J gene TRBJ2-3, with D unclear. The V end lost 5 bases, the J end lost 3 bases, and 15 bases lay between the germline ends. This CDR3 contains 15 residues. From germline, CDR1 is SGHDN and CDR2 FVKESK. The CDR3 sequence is CASSTQSVLTDTQYF. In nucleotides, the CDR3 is TGTGCCAGCAGCACCCAGAGTGTTCTAACAGATACGCAGTATTTT. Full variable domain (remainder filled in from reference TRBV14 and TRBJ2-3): EAGVTQFPSHSVIEKGQTVTLRCDPISGHDNLYWYRRVMGKEIKFLLHFVKESKQDESGMPNNRFLAERTGGTYSTLKVQPAELEDSGVYFCASSTQSVLTDTQYFGPGTRLTVL.

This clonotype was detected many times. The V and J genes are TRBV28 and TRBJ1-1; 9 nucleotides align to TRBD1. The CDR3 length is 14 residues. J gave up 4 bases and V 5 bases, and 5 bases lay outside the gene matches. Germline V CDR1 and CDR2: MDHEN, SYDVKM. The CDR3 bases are TGTGCCAGCAGTCGTGACAGGGGGGTCACTGAAGCTTTCTTT. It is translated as CASSRDRGVTEAFF.

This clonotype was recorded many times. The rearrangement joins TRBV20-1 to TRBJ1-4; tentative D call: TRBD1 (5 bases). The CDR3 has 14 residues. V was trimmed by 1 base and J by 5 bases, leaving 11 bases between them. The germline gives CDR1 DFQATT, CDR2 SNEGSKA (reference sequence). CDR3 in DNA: TGCAGTGCTAGAGGACAGCTATCCAATGAAAAACTGTTTTTT. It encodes CSARGQLSNEKLFF.

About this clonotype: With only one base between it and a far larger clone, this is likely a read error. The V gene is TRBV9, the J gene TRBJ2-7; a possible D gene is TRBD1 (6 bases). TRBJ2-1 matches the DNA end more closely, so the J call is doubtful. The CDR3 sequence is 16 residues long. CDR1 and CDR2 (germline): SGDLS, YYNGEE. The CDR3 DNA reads TGTGCCAGCGGCGTAGCCGCAGGGGTCGCCGGAAATGAGCAGTTCTTC. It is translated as CASGVAAGVAGNEQFF.

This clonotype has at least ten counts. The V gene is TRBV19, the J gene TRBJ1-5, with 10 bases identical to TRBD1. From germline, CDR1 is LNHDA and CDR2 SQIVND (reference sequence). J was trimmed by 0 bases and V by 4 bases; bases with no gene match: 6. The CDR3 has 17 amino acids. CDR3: CASSKTGTGDSNQPQHF. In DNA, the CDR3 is TGTGCCAGTAGTAAGACCGGGACAGGGGATAGCAATCAGCCCCAGCATTTT.

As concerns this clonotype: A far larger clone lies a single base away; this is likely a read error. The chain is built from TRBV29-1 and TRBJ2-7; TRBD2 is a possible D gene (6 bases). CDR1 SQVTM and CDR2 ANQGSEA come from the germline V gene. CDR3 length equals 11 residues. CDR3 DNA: TGCAACGTGGGGGGAAGGAATGAGCAGTACTTC. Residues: CNVGGRNEQYF.

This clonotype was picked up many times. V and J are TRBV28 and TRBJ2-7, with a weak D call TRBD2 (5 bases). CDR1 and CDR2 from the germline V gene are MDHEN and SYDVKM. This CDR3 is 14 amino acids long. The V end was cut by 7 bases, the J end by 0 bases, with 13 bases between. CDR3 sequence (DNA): TGTGCCAGCACCAAGGGTAGCGTCTCCTACGAGCAGTACTTC. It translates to CASTKGSVSYEQYF.

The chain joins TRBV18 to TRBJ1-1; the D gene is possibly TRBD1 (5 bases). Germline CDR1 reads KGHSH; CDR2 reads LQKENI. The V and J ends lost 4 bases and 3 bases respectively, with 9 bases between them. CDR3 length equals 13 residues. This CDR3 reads CASSRVGDTEAFF. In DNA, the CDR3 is TGTGCCAGCTCACGGGTGGGGGACACTGAAGCTTTCTTT.

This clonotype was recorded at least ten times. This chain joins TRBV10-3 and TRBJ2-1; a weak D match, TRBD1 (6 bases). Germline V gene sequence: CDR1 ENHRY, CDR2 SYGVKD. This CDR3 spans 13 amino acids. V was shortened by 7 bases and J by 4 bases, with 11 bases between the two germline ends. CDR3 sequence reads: CAITAGEYNEQFF. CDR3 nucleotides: TGTGCCATCACGGCAGGGGAATACAATGAGCAGTTCTTC.

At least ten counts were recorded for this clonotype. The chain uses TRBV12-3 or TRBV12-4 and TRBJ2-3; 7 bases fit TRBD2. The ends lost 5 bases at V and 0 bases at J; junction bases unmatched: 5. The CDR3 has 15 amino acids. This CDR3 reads CASSALAASTDTQYF. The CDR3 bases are TGTGCCAGCAGTGCCCTAGCGGCTAGCACAGATACGCAGTATTTT.

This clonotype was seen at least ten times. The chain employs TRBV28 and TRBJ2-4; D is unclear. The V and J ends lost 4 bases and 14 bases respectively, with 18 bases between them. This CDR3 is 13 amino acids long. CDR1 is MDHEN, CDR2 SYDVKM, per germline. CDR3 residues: CASSSEQPGQKYF. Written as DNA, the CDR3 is TGTGCCAGCAGTTCCGAACAGCCCGGGCAAAAGTACTTC.

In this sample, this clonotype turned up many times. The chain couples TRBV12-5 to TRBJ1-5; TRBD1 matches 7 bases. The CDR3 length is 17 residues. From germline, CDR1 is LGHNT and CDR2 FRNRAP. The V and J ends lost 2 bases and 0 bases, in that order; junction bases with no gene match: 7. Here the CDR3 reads CASGLRQGTYSNQPQHF. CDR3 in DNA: TGTGCTAGTGGTTTGAGACAGGGAACATATAGCAATCAGCCCCAGCATTTT.